This TCR beta chain was captured in a study of T-cell reconstitution after alpha-beta-depleted transplantation in children. Overall study results and limits: By one year post-transplant, T-cell counts and diversity largely arose from T cells that were newly produced. The origin of alpha-beta T cells about two months after transplant was reportedly several hundred expanded graft clones.

Germline CDR1 reads SQVTM; CDR2 reads ANQGSEA. The junction had 4 bases not matched to a gene; V was cut back by 4 bases and J by 3 bases. The CDR3 covers 15 residues. Unique molecular identifiers were used in preparing the TCRbeta library. Using its own MiXCR run on the PCR reads, TCRdb lists one record per CDR3 protein. There are just under 250,000 distinct CDR3 sequences in the sample; roughly a quarter occur only once, and 2.6% lies in the top ten. This clonotype showed up many times. Antigen specificity is unknown. This sequence joins TRBV29-1 and TRBJ2-2, with 11 bases identical to TRBD1. This clonotype originated in a girl aged 2-10 years with Fanconi anemia, due to receive a stem cell transplant. Specimen: PBMCs, collected before TCRalphabeta/CD19-depleted stem cell transplant. This CDR3 reads CSVGGQGAHTGELFF. The CDR3 bases are TGCAGCGTTGGAGGACAGGGGGCGCACACCGGGGAGCTGTTTTTT.